This entry features one TCR beta chain sequence. The sample belongs to a study of blood T cell repertoires in COVID-19. As for the study in general: Sample material is recorded as cDNA or gDNA derived from T cells, B-cell-depleted T cells, or PBMCs.

From germline, CDR1 is MNHEY and CDR2 SVGAGI. The CDR3 sequence is 13 residues long. The V gene lost 4 bases and the J gene lost 1 base, with 7 bases spanning the gap. Clones were read by immunoSEQ multiplex PCR, and TCRdb kept only the in-frame ones, dropping some. The sample yields about 220,000 clones, around 80% seen once. Material for sequencing was peripheral blood. The V gene is TRBV6-5, the J gene TRBJ1-1; D gene uncertain. This TCR was recovered from a human donor in a cohort sampled during active COVID-19. The CDR3 loop reads CASSWYRNTEAFF. CDR3 sequence (DNA): TGTGCCAGCAGTTGGTACAGGAACACTGAAGCTTTCTTT.